Below, 8 T cell receptor beta chains from the same sample are listed, as sequenced in a study of T cells in Graves' hyperthyroidism and ophthalmopathy. RNA transcripts served as the template for amplifying TCR beta CDR3 regions. Carried out on the TCR CDR3, a first-round RT-PCR used the HTBI primer set. Via MiXCR, TCRdb re-called the multiplex PCR reads, giving one row per CDR3 protein. The table records more than 300,000 distinct CDR3 sequences, roughly 15% of them present only once. Sequencing input: blood. The receptors stem from a woman aged 25 to 39 with Graves' ophthalmopathy.

This clonotype was seen ten or more times. The V call is TRBV2, the J call TRBJ2-7, with TRBD2 identical over 15 bases. Germline V gene lookup returns CDR1 SNHLY and CDR2 FYNNEI. CDR3 length: 15 amino acids. V gave up 6 bases and J gave up 5 bases; unmatched junction bases: 5. In DNA form, the CDR3 reads TGTGCCAGCAGCAGGACTAGCGGGGGGGGCCACGAGCAGTACTTC. As protein: CASSRTSGGGHEQYF.

This clonotype appeared many times. The chain recombines TRBV29-1 with TRBJ1-1, with 10 bases matching TRBD1. Germline CDR1 SQVTM, CDR2 ANQGSEA. This CDR3 has 14 residues. V lost 1 base to trimming and J lost 3 bases; unmatched junction nucleotides: 2. CDR3 in amino acids: CSVEGDRGYTEAFF. The CDR3 DNA follows: TGCAGCGTTGAAGGGGACAGGGGCTACACTGAAGCTTTCTTT.

This clonotype was seen at least ten times. CDR3 bases: TGTGCCAGCAGCTTAGGACCCAGTAGCGAGACCCAGTACTTC. Translating gives CASSLGPSSETQYF. This chain joins TRBV11-3 and TRBJ2-5; D call uncertain. From germline, CDR1 is SGHNT and CDR2 YENEEA. Trimming pared 1 base from V and 5 bases from J, leaving 11 bases between. CDR3 length: 14 residues. The variable domain in full, completed from reference TRBV11-3 and TRBJ2-5, reads EAGVVQSPRYKIIEKKQPVAFWCNPISGHNTLYWYLQNLGQGPELLIRYENEEAVDDSQLPKDRFSAERLKGVDSTLKIQPAELGDSAVYLCASSLGPSSETQYFGPGTRLLVL.

V and J are TRBV6-5 and TRBJ2-5; D not resolved. The CDR3 spans 15 residues. The germline gives CDR1 MNHEY, CDR2 SVGAGI. The V end lost 2 bases, the J end lost 2 bases, and 12 bases lay between the germline ends. Here the CDR3 DNA reads TGTGCCAGCAGTTACCCTACGGATCAGCAAGAGACCCAGTACTTC. It encodes CASSYPTDQQETQYF.

This clonotype was observed at least ten times. V and J are TRBV11-3 and TRBJ2-1; TRBD2 is a possible D gene (6 bases). The CDR3 runs 15 residues. Trimming left V 5 bases short and J 4 bases short, with 15 bases between. The V gene's germline CDR1 is SGHNT and CDR2 YENEEA. The CDR3 here is CASSPYGDSYNEQFF. CDR3 nucleotide sequence: TGTGCCAGCAGCCCATACGGGGACTCTTACAATGAGCAGTTCTTC.

This clonotype showed up many times. The chain couples TRBV15 to TRBJ2-2, with D perhaps TRBD2 (5 bases). Trimming took 8 bases from V and 5 from J, leaving 12 bases between them. Per germline, CDR1 LNHNV and CDR2 YYDKDF (reference sequence). The CDR3 runs to 13 residues. DNA of the CDR3: TGTGCCACCTCCGGGGTCCCAACCGGGGAGCTGTTTTTT. It codes for CATSGVPTGELFF.

J is TRBJ2-1 and V is TRBV27; the D is unclear. V was shortened by 2 bases and J by 4 bases, with 9 bases between the two germline ends. CDR1 MNHEY and CDR2 SMNVEV come from the germline V gene (reference sequence). The CDR3 is 14 residues long. CDR3 sequence (DNA): TGTGCCAGCAGTTTACCGGGTATATACAATGAGCAGTTCTTC. Translation gives CASSLPGIYNEQFF.

This clonotype was counted many times. In nucleotides, the CDR3 is TGTGCCAGCAGCTTCGCCGGACGGGCGAGCTCCTACAATGAGCAGTTCTTC. It codes for CASSFAGRASSYNEQFF. The chain joins TRBV7-2 to TRBJ2-1, with D unclear. The CDR3 is 17 amino acids. The V end was cut by 3 bases, the J end by 0 bases, with 15 bases between. Looked up from germline, CDR1 is SGHTA and CDR2 is FQGNSA.